Below, 16 T cell receptor beta chains from the same sample are listed, as sequenced in a study of CD8 T cells in ankylosing spondylitis. Each CDR3 protein gets one entry after TCRdb re-called the 5' RACE reads with MiXCR. The sample has about 240,000 distinct CDR3 sequences; about 10% are singletons. Sequencing was done on a sample of blood, either unsorted or a sorted T cell fraction (not recorded which). The receptors stem from a male donor with ankylosing spondylitis or in good health (not recorded which).

CDR3 sequence: CASSIDGQGNQPQHF. The CDR3 DNA reads as TGTGCCAGTAGTATAGACGGGCAGGGAAATCAGCCCCAGCATTTT. The chain combines TRBV19 with TRBJ1-5, with D tentatively TRBD1 (5 bases). CDR3 size: 15 residues. Trimming left V 0 bases short and J 4 bases short, with 10 bases between. Germline lookup yields CDR1 LNHDA and CDR2 SQIVND (reference sequence).

This clonotype was observed a single time. A much larger clone lies one base from this, so it may be a read error. This rearrangement joins TRBV28 to TRBJ2-5, with no clear D. This CDR3 region has 14 residues. Trimming removed 9 bases at V and 3 bases at J, with 17 bases between. Germline CDR1 reads MDHEN; CDR2 reads SYDVKM. CDR3 DNA sequence: TGTGCCAGGAGCCTCGGACCACCTAAAGAGACCCAGTACTTC. Amino acids: CARSLGPPKETQYF.

In the case of this clonotype: Given a much more abundant clone one base away, this may be a read error. The chain recombines TRBV5-1 with TRBJ2-1; 7 positions match TRBD2. This CDR3 contains 17 residues. Germline V gene lookup returns CDR1 SGHRS and CDR2 YFSETQ. Unmatched junction bases numbered 11, after V lost 4 bases and J lost 1 base. The CDR3, as DNA: TGCGCCAGCAGCCGGGAGGTGTTAGCGAGATCCTACAATGAGCAGTTCTTC. Translated: CASSREVLARSYNEQFF.

This clonotype has just a few counts. The chain has TRBV6-1 and TRBJ2-7; 11 nucleotides agree with TRBD1. Looked up from germline, CDR1 is MNHNS and CDR2 is SASEGT. The V segment lost 3 bases and the J segment 3 bases; nucleotides outside the gene matches: 4. The CDR3 is 15 amino acids. The CDR3 DNA reads TGTGCCAGCAGTGACCCGGGACAGGGGGTCTACGAGCAGTACTTC. It yields the protein CASSDPGQGVYEQYF.

This clonotype has ten or more counts. The genes are TRBV7-2 and TRBJ2-2, with D maybe TRBD2 (6 bases). Trimming cost V 5 bases and J 4 bases, with 14 bases left between them. Germline V gene data show CDR1 as SGHTA and CDR2 as FQGNSA. The CDR3 runs to 15 residues. The CDR3 is CASSVRRGRTGELFF. CDR3 bases: TGTGCCAGCAGCGTTCGGCGGGGCCGCACCGGGGAGCTGTTTTTT.

This clonotype was found many times. The gene calls are TRBV20-1 and TRBJ2-1; perhaps D is TRBD1 or TRBD2 (5 bases each). The germline V gene encodes CDR1 DFQATT and CDR2 SNEGSKA (reference sequence). Between the trimmed V and J ends, which lost 3 bases and 2 bases, there was a span of 11 bases. CDR3 size: 14 residues. The CDR3 reads CSASIGETYNEQFF. The CDR3 DNA reads TGCAGTGCTAGTATAGGGGAGACCTACAATGAGCAGTTCTTC.

The chain uses TRBV5-1 and TRBJ2-1, with TRBD2 identical over 10 bases. The V gene end was trimmed by 6 bases and the J gene end by 9 bases; junction bases not matched to a gene: 12. Germline V CDR1 and CDR2: SGHRS, YFSETQ. The CDR3 spans 15 residues. This CDR3 is CASTARAGGTTEQFF. The CDR3 coding sequence is TGCGCCAGCACCGCCAGAGCGGGAGGGACTACTGAGCAGTTCTTC.

This clonotype came up a few times. The V call is TRBV7-3, the J call TRBJ2-1, with 7 positions matching TRBD1. V gave up 5 bases and J gave up 8 bases; unmatched junction bases: 6. This CDR3 is 13 amino acids long. Germline CDR1 SGHTA, CDR2 FQGTGA. The CDR3 loop reads CASSGYRGDEQFF. The DNA of the CDR3 is TGTGCCAGCAGCGGATACAGGGGCGATGAGCAGTTCTTC.

This clonotype was recorded at least ten times. V is TRBV5-1 and J is TRBJ2-1; D unclear. The CDR3 has 15 amino acids. The V end was cut by 1 base, the J end by 4 bases, with 12 bases between. The germline CDR1 and CDR2 sequences are SGHRS and YFSETQ. In nucleotides, the CDR3 is TGCGCCAGCAGCTTGTCCGCGACTCCGTACAATGAGCAGTTCTTC. Protein sequence: CASSLSATPYNEQFF.

In its sample, this clonotype was seen many times. The chain carries TRBV5-5 and TRBJ2-3; TRBD1 aligns across 8 bases. Germline V gene sequence: CDR1 SGHKS, CDR2 YYEKEE (reference sequence). Trimming at V came to 4 bases and at J to 5 bases, leaving 12 bases not matched to a gene. CDR3 length: 16 amino acids. In DNA form, the CDR3 reads TGTGCCAGCAGCCCATCACCGGACAGGGTGGGAGATACGCAGTATTTT. It translates to CASSPSPDRVGDTQYF. The full variable domain, in which reference TRBV5-5 and TRBJ2-3 provide the parts outside the CDR3, is DAGVTQSPTHLIKTRGQQVTLRCSPISGHKSVSWYQQVLGQGPQFIFQYYEKEERGRGNFPDRFSARQFPNYSSELNVNALLLGDSALYLCASSPSPDRVGDTQYFGPGTRLTVL.

A word on this clonotype: This may arise from a read error, as a much more abundant clone is one base away. V is TRBV6-1 and J is TRBJ2-7, with 9 bases that match TRBD2. The CDR3 extends over 17 amino acids. The germline V gene has CDR1 MNHNS and CDR2 SASEGT. In DNA form, the CDR3 reads TGTGCCATCAGTGAAGCAAGTGGGGCTAGCGGGGTCTACGAGCAGAACTTC. Translated, it gives CAISEASGASGVYEQNF.

This clonotype appeared many times. This chain links TRBV5-1 with TRBJ2-5; D perhaps matches TRBD1 (5 bases). V was shortened by 1 base and J by 5 bases, with 15 bases between the two germline ends. Germline V gives CDR1 SGHRS, CDR2 YFSETQ. The CDR3 covers 15 residues. CDR3 coding DNA: TGCGCCAGCAGCTTGAAGCAGGGCCCGGGCGAGACCCAGTACTTC. This codes for CASSLKQGPGETQYF.

CDR3 DNA: TGTGCCAGCAGCTCGGGACAGGGGGCCAGCAATGAGCAGTTCTTC. Protein sequence: CASSSGQGASNEQFF. The chain employs TRBV7-6 and TRBJ2-1; TRBD1 agrees at 12 bases. Germline trimming cut 4 bases from V and 6 bases from J; bases unmatched to any gene: 4. Germline assignment: CDR1 SGHVS and CDR2 FNYEAQ. The CDR3 extends over 15 amino acids.

This clonotype was found many times. The genes are TRBV29-1 and TRBJ2-1, with 9 nucleotides matching TRBD1. V shed 7 bases and J 14 bases; nucleotides not matched to a gene: 6. Germline V gene lookup returns CDR1 SQVTM and CDR2 ANQGSEA. The CDR3 is 10 amino acids. Here the CDR3 DNA reads TGCAGCGGGGGGGACAGGGTGGAGTTCTTC. Translating it yields CSGGDRVEFF.

This clonotype came up many times. This chain uses TRBV5-1 with TRBJ2-1, with 7 nucleotides matching TRBD1. Germline V gene data show CDR1 as SGHRS and CDR2 as YFSETQ. Trimming took 4 bases from V and 6 from J; bases not matched to a gene: 13. The CDR3 is 16 residues long. The CDR3: CASSPEEGAPPNEQFF. In DNA, the CDR3 is TGCGCCAGCAGCCCCGAAGAGGGGGCGCCTCCCAATGAGCAGTTCTTC. The complete variable domain, with remaining parts taken from reference TRBV5-1 and TRBJ2-1, reads KAGVTQTPRYLIKTRGQQVTLSCSPISGHRSVSWYQQTPGQGLQFLFEYFSETQRNKGNFPGRFSGRQFSNSRSEMNVSTLELGDSALYLCASSPEEGAPPNEQFFGPGTRLTVL.

This chain's CDR3 is CASSYVGERDEKLFF. CDR3 sequence (DNA): TGTGCCAGCAGTTACGTCGGGGAGAGGGATGAAAAACTGTTTTTT. V and J are TRBV6-5 and TRBJ1-4; D gene uncertain. Trimming took 2 bases from V and 6 from J, leaving 13 bases between them. There are 15 residues in the CDR3. CDR1 MNHEY and CDR2 SVGAGI come from the germline V gene.